The following is a TCR beta chain sequence with its context. Its antigen is not known. These data are taken from a study of T cell responses to AZD1222 COVID-19 vaccine. Second-dose groups at about 4 or about 12 weeks were pooled. This CDR3 contains 13 residues. The V end lost 3 bases, the J end lost 5 bases, and 10 bases lay between the germline ends. From germline, CDR1 is KGHSH and CDR2 LQKENI. Study observations and caveats: White British people made up most donors, females outnumbered males, and clonal diversity was possibly underestimated. Spike-specific TCRs gained breadth and depth after people received two AZD1222 doses. Dominant CD4 TCR responses targeted spike regions 160-218 and 743-854.

Here immunoSEQ multiplex PCR was the method, and the copy in TCRdb shows in-frame clones only, minus some. The sample yields about 130,000 clones, around 89% seen once. This receptor was taken from an adult who received the AZD1222 COVID-19 vaccine. This chain links TRBV18 with TRBJ1-2; D remains unclear. The source was peripheral blood, collected 28 days after the second AZD1222 dose. The CDR3 coding sequence is TGTGCCAGCTCACCGTCTACAGAATATGGCTACACCTTC. It yields the protein CASSPSTEYGYTF.